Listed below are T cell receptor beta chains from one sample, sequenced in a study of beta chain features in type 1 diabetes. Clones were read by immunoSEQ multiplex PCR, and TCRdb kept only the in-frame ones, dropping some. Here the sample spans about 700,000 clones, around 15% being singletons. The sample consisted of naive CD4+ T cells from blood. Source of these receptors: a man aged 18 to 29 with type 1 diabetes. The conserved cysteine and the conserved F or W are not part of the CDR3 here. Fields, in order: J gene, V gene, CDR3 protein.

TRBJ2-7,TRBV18,ASSPAGQLLAYEQY
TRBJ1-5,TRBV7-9,ASTTEYSNQPQH
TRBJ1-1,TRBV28,ASSFWDEAF
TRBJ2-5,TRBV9,ASSVGGSGQTQY
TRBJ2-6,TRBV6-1,ASEEGGGANVLT
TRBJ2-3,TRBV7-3,ASSFGGTDTQY
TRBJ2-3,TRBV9,ASSFLGGDTQY
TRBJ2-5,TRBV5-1,ASSLVDQETQY
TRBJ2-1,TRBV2,ASSGTPAGDEQF
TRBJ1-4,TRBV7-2,ASSLIYGNDNEKLF
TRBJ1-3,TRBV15,ATSARDRGDTIY